Listed here are 31 T cell receptor beta chains from one sample, sequenced in a study of blood T cell repertoires in COVID-19 (dated by TCRdb to about 2020). Library creation used the immunoSEQ multiplex PCR assay. What TCRdb holds here is the immuneACCESS table cut down to in-frame rearrangements. Part of the clones is not present; checked against another copy, under half of the missing clones reflect an unresolved V gene, and the others are unexplained. The sample table records 100,000 to 150,000 clones; 81% of these occur just once. The ten most abundant clones make up 3.8% of the sample. Source material: peripheral blood. The receptor set was obtained from a woman in her forties or fifties with acute or convalescent COVID-19.

The genes are TRBV29-1 and TRBJ1-4; TRBD1 matches at 7 bases. Germline CDR1 SQVTM, CDR2 ANQGSEA. Trimming at V came to 6 bases and at J to 5 bases, leaving 6 bases not matched to a gene. There are 13 residues in the CDR3. In nucleotides, the CDR3 is TGCAGCGTGAAGACAGGGTCGAATGAAAAACTGTTTTTT. This translates into CSVKTGSNEKLFF.

CDR3 in amino acids: CASSLLAGVNEQFF. CDR3 nucleotide sequence: TGTGCCAGCTCACTACTAGCGGGTGTCAATGAGCAGTTCTTC. This chain links TRBV18 with TRBJ2-1; 9 positions agree with TRBD2. This CDR3 is built from 14 residues. CDR1 and CDR2 from the germline V gene are KGHSH and LQKENI. The ends lost 4 bases at V and 6 bases at J; junction bases unmatched: 4. The whole variable domain, filled in from reference TRBV18 and TRBJ2-1, reads NAGVMQNPRHLVRRRGQEARLRCSPMKGHSHVYWYRQLPEEGLKFMVYLQKENIIDESGMPKERFSAEFPKEGPSILRIQQVVRGDSAAYFCASSLLAGVNEQFFGPGTRLTVL.

This clone was seen just once. The chain joins TRBV6-5 to TRBJ2-1; possibly TRBD1 for D (6 bases). V lost 7 bases, J lost 1 base, and 14 bases lay in between. The CDR3 runs to 15 residues. The germline V gene encodes CDR1 MNHEY and CDR2 SVGAGI. CDR3: CASNIQGSSYNEQFF. The CDR3 nucleotides read TGTGCCAGCAACATTCAGGGGAGTTCCTACAATGAGCAGTTCTTC.

The chain is built from TRBV6-5 and TRBJ2-1; 8 bases are shared with TRBD1. The CDR3 totals 14 residues. Looked up from germline, CDR1 is MNHEY and CDR2 is SVGAGI. Trimming removed 6 bases from V and 4 bases from J; junction bases left unmatched: 5. CDR3 sequence (DNA): TGTGCCAGCAGACCCCGGGACAGGTACAATGAGCAGTTCTTC. Protein: CASRPRDRYNEQFF.

The chain has TRBV3-1 (or the pseudogene TRBV3-2) and TRBJ1-6; TRBD1 might be the D (5 bases). Per the germline V gene, CDR1 is LGHDT and CDR2 is YNNKEL (reference sequence). This CDR3 contains 14 residues. With 1 base removed from V and 10 bases from J, the gap between germline ends came to 11 bases. CDR3: CASSQVQGGSPLHF. CDR3 nucleotide sequence: TGTGCCAGCAGCCAAGTTCAGGGAGGATCACCCCTCCACTTT.

The chain recombines TRBV30 with TRBJ1-5; D is unresolved. CDR3 length: 12 residues. The germline V and J ends were trimmed by 2 bases and 4 bases, with 6 bases remaining between them. The germline CDR1 and CDR2 sequences are GTSNPN and SVGIG (reference sequence). The CDR3 region has the DNA TGTGCCTGGAGTCAGGTTAATCAGCCCCAGCATTTT. Amino acids: CAWSQVNQPQHF.

The chain is built from TRBV7-9 and TRBJ2-3; D is perhaps TRBD2 (6 bases). V lost 3 bases to trimming and J lost 1 base, with 8 bases between them. Germline CDR1 is SEHNR and CDR2 is FQNEAQ (reference sequence). This CDR3 region has 14 residues. This CDR3 is CASSFSGRTDTQYF. The CDR3 DNA reads TGTGCCAGCAGCTTTAGCGGTCGCACAGATACGCAGTATTTT.

The rearrangement links TRBV6-2 or TRBV6-3 to TRBJ1-1; no definite D call. Germline CDR1 MNHEY, CDR2 SVGEGT. The CDR3 contains 15 residues. The V end was cut by 1 base, the J end by 4 bases, with 13 bases between. In DNA, the CDR3 is TGTGCCAGCAGTTACTACAGCGGCGGAGGCACTGAAGCTTTCTTT. Protein product: CASSYYSGGGTEAFF.

The chain recombines TRBV6-6 with TRBJ1-2; 10 bases map to TRBD1. V was pared by 5 bases and J by 3 bases, with 9 bases of the junction left unmatched. The CDR3 covers 16 residues. Germline CDR1 is MNHNY and CDR2 is SVGAGI (reference sequence). The CDR3 protein is CASSHSSGTGDYGYTF. DNA of the CDR3: TGTGCCAGCAGTCATTCGTCCGGGACAGGGGACTATGGCTACACCTTC.

The chain has TRBV2 and TRBJ1-4; D is perhaps TRBD1 (5 bases). V was shortened by 2 bases and J by 5 bases, with 12 bases between the two germline ends. The CDR3 covers 15 residues. Germline CDR1 and CDR2: SNHLY and FYNNEI. CDR3 coding DNA: TGTGCCAGCAGTGAATGGGGGAGGGCGAATGAAAAACTGTTTTTT. It specifies CASSEWGRANEKLFF.

The V call is TRBV12-3 or TRBV12-4, the J call TRBJ1-1; D is uncertain. This CDR3 contains 13 residues. V dropped 3 bases and J dropped 4 bases, with 9 bases sitting between them. DNA for the CDR3: TGTGCCAGCAGTTTTGGTCAGGCCACTGAAGCTTTCTTT. Residues: CASSFGQATEAFF.

The rearrangement uses TRBV2 and TRBJ1-1; weak D call: TRBD1 (5 bases). The CDR3 is 13 residues long. Germline V gives CDR1 SNHLY, CDR2 FYNNEI. The V end was cut by 10 bases, the J end by 1 base, with 13 bases between. The CDR3 region is CATTTASNTEAFF. The CDR3 region has the DNA TGTGCCACCACGACAGCTTCGAACACTGAAGCTTTCTTT.

The chain employs TRBV6-6 and TRBJ1-1; no clear D. The CDR3 has 11 residues. Trimming left V 8 bases short and J 5 bases short, with 9 bases between. CDR1 and CDR2 (germline): MNHNY, SVGAGI (reference sequence). CDR3 protein: CASPSGTEAFF. In DNA, the CDR3 is TGTGCCAGCCCGTCGGGAACTGAAGCTTTCTTT.

This chain connects TRBV29-1 to TRBJ2-3; tentative D call: TRBD2 (5 bases). This CDR3 is built from 13 residues. The germline V gene has CDR1 SQVTM and CDR2 ANQGSEA. The germline V and J ends were trimmed by 1 base and 5 bases, with 10 bases remaining between them. CDR3 sequence: CSVEVGGLDTQYF. DNA of the CDR3: TGCAGCGTTGAAGTGGGCGGGCTAGATACGCAGTATTTT.

The J gene is TRBJ2-3, the V gene TRBV2, with 12 bases aligning to TRBD2. Germline CDR1 and CDR2: SNHLY and FYNNEI. The CDR3 spans 18 residues. V lost 11 bases, J lost 2 bases, and 17 bases stayed unmatched. The chain's CDR3 is CASKDGTSGSGATDTQYF. DNA for the CDR3: TGTGCCTCAAAAGATGGGACTAGCGGGTCAGGGGCCACAGATACGCAGTATTTT.

The rearrangement joins TRBV9 to TRBJ1-2, with 7 positions matching TRBD1. J was trimmed by 13 bases and V by 3 bases; bases with no gene match: 15. Germline V lookup: CDR1 SGDLS, CDR2 YYNGEE. This CDR3 has 14 residues. CDR3 sequence: CASSAGGGGKALTF. CDR3 nucleotide sequence: TGTGCCAGCAGCGCAGGGGGTGGAGGGAAAGCGCTCACCTTC.

The chain couples TRBV18 to TRBJ2-3; 8 nucleotides align to TRBD1. The CDR3 contains 13 residues. V lost 5 bases, J lost 6 bases, and 4 bases stayed unmatched. Germline V gene sequence: CDR1 KGHSH, CDR2 LQKENI. The CDR3 DNA follows: TGTGCCAGCTCAGCTGGGACAGGCGATACGCAGTATTTT. It specifies CASSAGTGDTQYF.

CDR3 nucleotides: TGTGCCTGGAGACCGGGACATTACTCTGGGGCCAACGTCCTGACTTTC. This sequence encodes CAWRPGHYSGANVLTF. The chain links TRBV30 to TRBJ2-6, with TRBD1 as a possible D gene (6 bases). Germline V gene lookup returns CDR1 GTSNPN and CDR2 SVGIG (reference sequence). The CDR3 is 16 amino acids. V was trimmed by 3 bases and J by 0 bases, leaving 12 bases between them.

The chain links TRBV18 to TRBJ1-2; maybe TRBD1 (6 bases). Looked up from germline, CDR1 is KGHSH and CDR2 is LQKENI. CDR3 length: 15 residues. The V end was cut by 0 bases, the J end by 2 bases, with 10 bases between. CDR3 coding DNA: TGTGCCAGCTCACCACCTTCCGGGACAAACTATGGCTACACCTTC. Protein product: CASSPPSGTNYGYTF.

This chain links TRBV6-6 with TRBJ1-1; D is possibly TRBD1 (6 bases). Trimming cost V 6 bases and J 5 bases, with 16 bases left between them. The CDR3 has 14 amino acids. Per the germline V gene, CDR1 is MNHNY and CDR2 is SVGAGI (reference sequence). CDR3 amino acids: CASRLQGRRTEAFF. In DNA form, the CDR3 reads TGTGCCAGCAGATTACAGGGAAGGAGGACTGAAGCTTTCTTT.

The rearrangement joins TRBV28 to TRBJ1-1; no reliable D call. V was shortened by 5 bases and J by 5 bases, with 12 bases between the two germline ends. The CDR3 has 13 amino acids. In germline, CDR1 is MDHEN, CDR2 SYDVKM. The CDR3 loop reads CASSQTEGTEAFF. DNA for the CDR3: TGTGCCAGCAGTCAGACGGAGGGAACTGAAGCTTTCTTT.

V is TRBV5-1 and J is TRBJ2-5; tentatively, D is TRBD2 (5 bases). Germline CDR1 is SGHRS and CDR2 is YFSETQ. Trimming stripped 4 bases from V and 1 base from J, with 17 bases between. The CDR3 is 16 residues long. In DNA form, the CDR3 reads TGCGCCAGCAGCCCAAGTGGGAGTGTATCCCAAGAGACCCAGTACTTC. This sequence encodes CASSPSGSVSQETQYF.

The chain joins TRBV28 to TRBJ2-5; the D gene is possibly TRBD2 (6 bases). This CDR3 is 16 amino acids long. In germline, CDR1 is MDHEN, CDR2 SYDVKM. V shed 5 bases and J shed 4 bases, with 20 bases lying between them. CDR3 protein: CASSPGVPGEPETQYF. The DNA of the CDR3 is TGTGCCAGCAGTCCCGGGGTCCCGGGAGAGCCAGAGACCCAGTACTTC.

This rearrangement joins TRBV5-1 to TRBJ1-5; D is ambiguous. The germline V gene has CDR1 SGHRS and CDR2 YFSETQ. The CDR3 runs to 13 residues. The ends were cut back, 7 bases at V and 0 bases at J, with 8 bases in the middle. CDR3 sequence reads: CASALDSNQPQHF. Written as DNA, the CDR3 is TGCGCCAGCGCCCTAGATAGCAATCAGCCCCAGCATTTT.

This clone was counted a few times. One end of the junction does not line up with germline, which may come from a read error. The V and J genes are TRBV5-6 and TRBJ1-2, with 9 positions matching TRBD1. Per germline, CDR1 SGHDT and CDR2 YYEEEE. The CDR3 runs to 14 residues. The CDR3 reads CASSRGTGLGEDNF. The CDR3 coding sequence is TGTGCCAGCAGCCGCGGGACAGGGTTAGGAGAGGACAACTTC.

The chain links TRBV27 to TRBJ2-1, with 13 bases identical to TRBD2. The CDR3 totals 19 residues. Looked up from germline, CDR1 is MNHEY and CDR2 is SMNVEV (reference sequence). J gave up 4 bases and V 2 bases, and 11 bases lay outside the gene matches. CDR3 loop: CASSLEVTGTSGDYNEQFF. The CDR3 DNA is TGTGCCAGCAGTTTAGAGGTAACCGGGACTAGCGGGGATTACAATGAGCAGTTCTTC.

The J gene is TRBJ1-3, the V gene TRBV5-5; TRBD1 matches 7 bases. The germline V gene has CDR1 SGHKS and CDR2 YYEKEE (reference sequence). V dropped 2 bases and J dropped 4; count of bases not matched to a gene: 9. This CDR3 spans 16 amino acids. In nucleotides, the CDR3 is TGTGCCAGCAGCTTAATATCAACGGGACAGGGAAACACCATATATTTT. Its protein is CASSLISTGQGNTIYF.

The chain is built from TRBV19 and TRBJ1-2; D is possibly TRBD1 (5 bases). Germline V gene sequence: CDR1 LNHDA, CDR2 SQIVND (reference sequence). V lost 1 base and J lost 6, with 18 bases in between. CDR3 length equals 16 residues. DNA of the CDR3: TGTGCCAGTAGTATAGGGATTTCGGGGGATATACATGGCTACACCTTC. Protein product: CASSIGISGDIHGYTF.

The rearrangement links TRBV7-8 to TRBJ1-5; no reliable D call. V lost 2 bases to trimming and J lost 2 bases, with 16 bases between them. The CDR3 is made up of 17 amino acids. Looked up from germline, CDR1 is SGHVS and CDR2 is FQNEAQ. The CDR3 loop is CASSLSPGRGGNQPQHF. CDR3 DNA: TGTGCCAGCAGCTTATCCCCGGGCCGGGGAGGCAATCAGCCCCAGCATTTT.

Worth noting for this clone: The identical CDR3 is also encoded by other nucleotide sequences in the sample. The chain combines TRBV6-5 with TRBJ1-5, with D hard to call. Germline CDR1 MNHEY, CDR2 SVGAGI. This CDR3 spans 13 amino acids. Between the trimmed V and J ends, which lost 3 bases and 3 bases, there was a span of 6 bases. The CDR3 is CASSYELNQPQHF. The CDR3 DNA reads as TGTGCCAGCAGTTATGAACTCAATCAGCCCCAGCATTTT.

V is TRBV2 and J is TRBJ2-1, with 7 nucleotides matching TRBD1. CDR1 SNHLY and CDR2 FYNNEI come from the germline V gene. Unmatched junction bases numbered 2, after V lost 6 bases and J lost 3 bases. The CDR3 totals 13 residues. For the CDR3, the DNA is TGTGCCAGCAGGGGGACAGTCTACAATGAGCAGTTCTTC. Translating it yields CASRGTVYNEQFF.